This TCR beta chain is from a study of T cell responses to AZD1222 COVID-19 vaccine. Study findings and constraints: Nearly half of spike-specific TCRs reportedly go after variant regions that carry no mutations. Donor demographics were predominantly white British with a female majority; clonal diversity may be underestimated. Researchers took repertoire samples only after the peak T cell response had come.

The germline V gene has CDR1 SGHDT and CDR2 YYEEEE. Trimming took off 0 bases at V and 8 bases at J, with 12 bases between the two ends. There are 15 residues in the CDR3. As regards this clone: Its antigen is not identified.

Sequencing was performed with immunoSEQ multiplex PCR; in TCRdb, only in-frame clones are kept and a portion is missing. The sample yields around 130,000 clones, over 90% seen once. The TCR sequence derives from an adult in good health. V is TRBV5-6 and J is TRBJ1-6, with D possibly matching TRBD1 (5 bases). Here the sequenced sample was peripheral blood, taken on day 0 of AZD1222 vaccination. The CDR3 here is CASSLVRQQYSPLHF. The CDR3, as DNA: TGTGCCAGCAGCTTGGTTAGACAGCAGTATTCACCCCTCCACTTT.